The source of this T cell receptor beta chain is a study of T cells in localized non-small cell lung cancer. CDR1 is MGHDK, CDR2 SYGVNS, per germline. This CDR3 contains 15 residues. V gave up 0 bases and J gave up 5 bases, with 13 bases separating them. The protocol was immunoSEQ multiplex PCR, while the TCRdb copy is restricted to in-frame clones and leaves out a portion. This table holds 30,000 to 35,000 clones, around 90% found once. A single count supports this clone. Antigen: not known. General observations from the study: Elevated circulating T cell density in blood was associated with longer overall survival.

V usage is TRBV25-1 and J usage is TRBJ1-1, with D unclear. This sample comprised peripheral blood mononuclear cells, obtained before any cancer treatment. This sequence originates from a female donor aged 60 or older with stage II lung adenocarcinoma. CDR3 in amino acids: CASSEYWPPSTEAFF. The CDR3, as DNA: TGTGCCAGCAGTGAATATTGGCCCCCGTCGACTGAAGCTTTCTTT.